The source of this T cell receptor beta chain is a study of blood T cells in healthy people across ages. This clonotype was observed once. A junction boundary mismatches the germline segment, possibly from a read error. PCR was performed a second time for roughly 7 to 11 cycles using a sample-barcoded 5' primer and a J-beta primer mix. A single record per CDR3 protein comes from TCRdb applying MiXCR to the 5' RACE reads. In the table there are around 2 million distinct CDR3 sequences, about two fifths of which are singletons. This sequence originates from a human donor in good health. The sample was blood.

Here the CDR3 DNA reads TGTGTCAGCAGCCACAGCGGGGGGGCAGATACGCAGTATTTT. Protein: CVSSHSGGADTQYF. V is TRBV7-3 and J is TRBJ2-3; TRBD2 agrees at 10 bases. There are 14 residues in the CDR3. CDR1 is SGHTA, CDR2 FQGTGA, per germline.